The 30 T cell receptor beta chains listed next were all sequenced from one sample in a study of cytomegalovirus exposure and HLA in healthy donors. PCR was performed using 60 Vbeta and 13 Jbeta primers. The repertoire was sequenced with immunoSEQ multiplex PCR; TCRdb's copy has only in-frame clones and lacks some. This table holds approximately 110,000 clones. The sequencing sample was made of PBMCs. These receptors all stem from a man aged 18 to 29 in good health and CMV-seronegative.

The rearrangement links TRBV6-5 to TRBJ2-2, with unresolved D. The CDR3 is made up of 11 amino acids. V lost 5 bases and J lost 6, with 4 bases in between. Per the germline V gene, CDR1 is MNHEY and CDR2 is SVGAGI. The chain's CDR3 is CASSLAGELFF. CDR3 coding DNA: TGTGCCAGCAGTCTAGCCGGGGAGCTGTTTTTT.

V usage is TRBV7-8 and J usage is TRBJ2-7; 7 bases map to TRBD2. This CDR3 spans 15 amino acids. The V gene's germline CDR1 is SGHVS and CDR2 FQNEAQ. V lost 1 base to trimming and J lost 0 bases; unmatched junction nucleotides: 3. CDR3 sequence reads: CASSLVAGDSYEQYF. The DNA for the CDR3 is TGTGCCAGCAGCTTAGTGGCGGGGGACTCCTACGAGCAGTACTTC.

The chain links TRBV29-1 to TRBJ1-2, with 7 bases lining up with TRBD1. The CDR3 length is 8 residues. In germline, CDR1 is SQVTM, CDR2 ANQGSEA. Losses at the gene ends were 7 bases for V and 14 bases for J; bases not matched to a gene: 4. CDR3 in DNA: TGCAGCGCCGACAGGGAAACCTTC. It codes for CSADRETF.

This chain links TRBV27 with TRBJ2-1; 7 positions agree with TRBD2. V was clipped by 5 bases and J by 0 bases; unmatched bases: 7. Looked up from germline, CDR1 is MNHEY and CDR2 is SMNVEV (reference sequence). The CDR3 totals 16 residues. DNA for the CDR3: TGTGCCAGCAGTCTCAGACTAGCTCTCTCCTACAATGAGCAGTTCTTC. It is translated as CASSLRLALSYNEQFF.

This chain uses TRBV6-1 with TRBJ1-1; unclear D gene. This CDR3 is 15 amino acids long. From germline, CDR1 is MNHNS and CDR2 SASEGT. V shed 1 base and J shed 4 bases, with 13 bases lying between them. Here the CDR3 reads CASSEEEGSGTEAFF. CDR3 coding DNA: TGTGCCAGCAGTGAAGAAGAGGGTTCCGGCACTGAAGCTTTCTTT.

CDR3: CASSSMVASLGTEAFF. The CDR3 region has the DNA TGCGCCAGCAGCTCTATGGTCGCATCCCTCGGGACTGAAGCTTTCTTT. The chain joins TRBV5-1 to TRBJ1-1; D call uncertain. Trimming took off 3 bases at V and 5 bases at J, with 20 bases between the two ends. The CDR3 extends over 16 amino acids. In germline, CDR1 is SGHRS, CDR2 YFSETQ.

The V call is TRBV7-6, the J call TRBJ2-2; D is unclear. V lost 0 bases and J lost 5, with 4 bases in between. Germline assignment: CDR1 SGHVS and CDR2 FNYEAQ. CDR3 size: 13 residues. The CDR3 DNA reads TGTGCCAGCAGCTTAGCCCATACCGGGGAGCTGTTTTTT. This sequence encodes CASSLAHTGELFF.

Comment on this clone: The junction does not match germline at one end; this may be a read error. The V and J genes are TRBV2 and TRBJ2-7, with D maybe TRBD2 (6 bases). Germline-derived CDR1 and CDR2 are SNHLY and FYNNEI. The CDR3 loop spans 11 amino acids. CDR3 coding DNA: TGTGCCAGCAGTGATTTCCGGGAGCAGACATTC. Amino acid sequence: CASSDFREQTF. Combining the CDR3 with reference TRBV2 and TRBJ2-7 gives the whole variable domain EPEVTQTPSHQVTQMGQEVILRCVPISNHLYFYWYRQILGQKVEFLVSFYNNEISEKSEIFDDQFSVERPDGSNFTLKIRSTKLEDSAMYFCASSDFREQTFGPGTRLTVT.

The chain is built from TRBV6-5 and TRBJ2-5, with D possibly being TRBD1 (5 bases). TRBJ2-7 explains the end of the DNA better; the J call may be wrong. The CDR3 runs 14 residues. CDR1 is MNHEY and CDR2 is SVGAGI in the germline V gene. The CDR3 sequence is CASSYKGKVHEQYF. The CDR3 bases are TGTGCCAGCAGTTATAAGGGGAAAGTCCACGAGCAGTACTTC.

The chain carries TRBV4-1 and TRBJ1-2; a possible D gene is TRBD1 (5 bases). This CDR3 region has 16 residues. The V end was cut by 1 base, the J end by 4 bases, with 16 bases between. Germline-derived CDR1 and CDR2 are MGHRA and YSYEKL. CDR3 nucleotide sequence: TGCGCCAGCAGCCAAGTGGGAGGGGAGAAATTCTATGGCTACACCTTC. Its translation is CASSQVGGEKFYGYTF.

The chain recombines TRBV6-1 with TRBJ2-7, with TRBD2 as a possible D gene (6 bases). This CDR3 region has 13 residues. Trimming removed 1 base at V and 5 bases at J, with 9 bases between. Germline-derived CDR1 and CDR2 are MNHNS and SASEGT. The CDR3, as DNA: TGTGCCAGCAGTGAAGGGAGGGGCCACGAGCAGTACTTC. Translation gives CASSEGRGHEQYF.

This chain connects TRBV6-1 to TRBJ1-5; D unresolved. The germline V and J ends were trimmed by 2 bases and 5 bases, with 10 bases remaining between them. The CDR3 covers 14 residues. Germline V gene sequence: CDR1 MNHNS, CDR2 SASEGT. In DNA form, the CDR3 reads TGTGCCAGCAGTGAATGGAGGGAGGATCAGCCCCAGCATTTT. Translated, it gives CASSEWREDQPQHF.

The chain is built from TRBV7-9 and TRBJ1-5; D uncertain. CDR3 size: 16 residues. Germline V CDR1 and CDR2: SEHNR, FQNEAQ (reference sequence). V gave up 5 bases and J gave up 7 bases, with 21 bases separating them. Here the CDR3 reads CASSKSGVQVPQPQHF. The CDR3 nucleotides read TGTGCCAGCAGCAAAAGTGGTGTCCAGGTCCCACAGCCCCAGCATTTT.

Concerning this clone: A read error may produce the germline difference seen at one junction end. The chain uses TRBV19 and TRBJ1-2; 10 bases line up with TRBD1. Germline values: CDR1 LNHDA, CDR2 SQIVND (reference sequence). The CDR3 has 15 residues. CDR3 DNA sequence: TGTGCCGGTAGTACCCGGGACAGGGGTGCCTATGGCTACACCTTC. It yields the protein CAGSTRDRGAYGYTF.

V and J are TRBV5-8 and TRBJ2-1; 8 bases are a match to TRBD2. Germline V gene sequence: CDR1 SGHTS, CDR2 YDEGEE. V dropped 3 bases and J dropped 0; count of bases not matched to a gene: 2. The CDR3 spans 15 residues. This CDR3 reads CASSSGLVSYNEQFF. CDR3 DNA sequence: TGTGCCAGCAGCTCGGGACTAGTCTCCTACAATGAGCAGTTCTTC.

CDR3 DNA: TGTGCCAGTAGTACGCCCATTTGGGAGTACAGGGCGACTAATGAAAAACTGTTTTTT. As protein: CASSTPIWEYRATNEKLFF. V usage is TRBV19 and J usage is TRBJ1-4; a weak D match, TRBD1 (6 bases). The germline V and J ends were trimmed by 4 bases and 2 bases, with 23 bases remaining between them. The CDR3 contains 19 residues. The V gene's germline CDR1 is LNHDA and CDR2 SQIVND (reference sequence).

The chain employs TRBV5-1 and TRBJ2-5; D is ambiguous. Germline V gene data show CDR1 as SGHRS and CDR2 as YFSETQ. Between the trimmed V and J ends, which lost 3 bases and 4 bases, there was a span of 13 bases. The CDR3 is made up of 14 amino acids. DNA of the CDR3: TGCGCCAGCAGCTCCACCGGGTCGGGAGAGACCCAGTACTTC. Translated: CASSSTGSGETQYF.

The chain has TRBV29-1 and TRBJ2-5; weak D call: TRBD1 (6 bases). The V end lost 5 bases, the J end lost 5 bases, and 9 bases lay between the germline ends. The CDR3 runs to 11 residues. The V gene's germline CDR1 is SQVTM and CDR2 ANQGSEA. The CDR3 coding sequence is TGCAGCGTTTTACAGGGTGAGACCCAGTACTTC. It specifies CSVLQGETQYF. Drawing the rest from reference TRBV29-1 and TRBJ2-5, the complete variable domain is SAVISQKPSRDICQRGTSLTIQCQVDSQVTMMFWYRQQPGQSLTLIATANQGSEATYESGFVIDKFPISRPNLTFSTLTVSNMSPEDSSIYLCSVLQGETQYFGPGTRLLVL.

V and J are TRBV28 and TRBJ2-3, with TRBD2 identical over 13 bases. CDR3 length: 16 residues. The germline V gene encodes CDR1 MDHEN and CDR2 SYDVKM. The V segment lost 4 bases and the J segment 5 bases; nucleotides outside the gene matches: 6. The CDR3, as DNA: TGTGCCAGCAGTTCGACTAGCGGGAGGTTGGTAGATACGCAGTATTTT. As protein: CASSSTSGRLVDTQYF. The full variable domain, with the rest looked up from reference TRBV28 and TRBJ2-3, is DVKVTQSSRYLVKRTGEKVFLECVQDMDHENMFWYRQDPGLGLRLIYFSYDVKMKEKGDIPEGYSVSREKKERFSLILESASTNQTSMYLCASSSTSGRLVDTQYFGPGTRLTVL.

The chain employs TRBV19 and TRBJ1-1; possibly TRBD1 for D (6 bases). The germline gives CDR1 LNHDA, CDR2 SQIVND (reference sequence). Trimming took 8 bases from V and 10 from J, leaving 26 bases between them. The CDR3 is 15 amino acids. DNA for the CDR3: TGTGCCAGTCACCCGGGGGGCGCAGGGGTACGGGTAGCTTTCTTT. Translated: CASHPGGAGVRVAFF.

CDR3 coding DNA: TGCGCCAGCAGCTCCCGACAGGGGGCTGATACAGATACGCAGTATTTT. It yields the protein CASSSRQGADTDTQYF. J is TRBJ2-3 and V is TRBV4-1; 10 bases match TRBD1. Looked up from germline, CDR1 is MGHRA and CDR2 is YSYEKL. The CDR3 is made up of 16 amino acids. The V gene end was trimmed by 5 bases and the J gene end by 3 bases; junction bases not matched to a gene: 8.

The chain links TRBV19 to TRBJ1-2; D is uncertain. This CDR3 has 14 residues. In germline, CDR1 is LNHDA, CDR2 SQIVND (reference sequence). V was cut by 5 bases and J by 1 base, with 11 bases left in between. CDR3 loop: CASSERVVNYGYTF. The CDR3 DNA follows: TGTGCCAGTAGTGAGCGGGTCGTTAACTATGGCTACACCTTC.

The chain joins TRBV27 to TRBJ1-1; 8 nucleotides align to TRBD1. V dropped 4 bases and J dropped 6; count of bases not matched to a gene: 7. This CDR3 has 14 amino acids. The germline V gene has CDR1 MNHEY and CDR2 SMNVEV (reference sequence). The CDR3 DNA reads TGTGCCAGCAGTTCCTTAATACAGGGGGCTGAAGCTTTCTTT. Residues: CASSSLIQGAEAFF.

The chain combines TRBV28 with TRBJ2-3; TRBD2 agrees at 9 bases. V lost 4 bases to trimming and J lost 4 bases; unmatched junction nucleotides: 6. The CDR3 has 15 amino acids. Germline-derived CDR1 and CDR2 are MDHEN and SYDVKM. The CDR3 DNA is TGTGCCAGCAGTTCGGGGGGACTAGCTGCAGATACGCAGTATTTT. It translates to CASSSGGLAADTQYF.

The chain joins TRBV29-1 to TRBJ1-1; TRBD1 agrees at 10 bases. The CDR3 runs to 13 residues. Germline CDR1 reads SQVTM; CDR2 reads ANQGSEA. The V segment lost 8 bases and the J segment 6 bases; nucleotides outside the gene matches: 9. The CDR3 protein is CSSARGQGSEAFF. The CDR3 nucleotides read TGCAGCTCCGCTCGGGGACAGGGGTCTGAAGCTTTCTTT.

The chain links TRBV2 to TRBJ1-5; TRBD1 matches at 10 bases. Trimming cost V 6 bases and J 1 base; bases outside gene matches: 3. CDR3 length: 15 amino acids. Germline loops: CDR1 SNHLY, CDR2 FYNNEI. CDR3: CASSWTGGSNQPQHF. The CDR3 DNA reads TGTGCCAGCAGCTGGACAGGGGGAAGCAATCAGCCCCAGCATTTT. The whole variable domain, remainder taken from reference TRBV2 and TRBJ1-5, is EPEVTQTPSHQVTQMGQEVILRCVPISNHLYFYWYRQILGQKVEFLVSFYNNEISEKSEIFDDQFSVERPDGSNFTLKIRSTKLEDSAMYFCASSWTGGSNQPQHFGDGTRLSIL.

The CDR3 DNA reads TGTGCCACGGGCCCGGGGGGGCAGGGCAATCAGCCCCAGCATTTT. As protein: CATGPGGQGNQPQHF. The chain couples TRBV10-3 to TRBJ1-5, with TRBD1 as a possible D gene (6 bases). The V end lost 10 bases, the J end lost 2 bases, and 18 bases lay between the germline ends. This CDR3 region has 15 residues. From germline, CDR1 is ENHRY and CDR2 SYGVKD.

The V and J genes are TRBV28 and TRBJ1-2; D not resolved. Trimming took off 6 bases at V and 8 bases at J, with 16 bases between the two ends. The CDR3 has 13 residues. In germline, CDR1 is MDHEN, CDR2 SYDVKM. CDR3 in amino acids: CASRKRIRSGYTF. In DNA, the CDR3 is TGTGCCAGCAGAAAACGGATAAGGAGCGGCTACACCTTC.

The chain is built from TRBV5-4 and TRBJ1-1; 8 bases align to TRBD1. The V gene's germline CDR1 is SGHNT and CDR2 YYREEE (reference sequence). V gave up 5 bases and J gave up 1 base; unmatched junction bases: 4. There are 14 residues in the CDR3. CDR3 protein: CASRQGVGNTEAFF. For the CDR3, the DNA is TGTGCCAGCAGACAGGGGGTAGGGAACACTGAAGCTTTCTTT.

The chain employs TRBV28 and TRBJ2-3; 9 positions agree with TRBD2. CDR1 MDHEN and CDR2 SYDVKM come from the germline V gene. Losses at the gene ends were 6 bases for V and 5 bases for J; bases not matched to a gene: 6. The CDR3 length is 14 residues. Written as DNA, the CDR3 is TGTGCCAGCAGCTTTAGCGGGGGAAGAGATACGCAGTATTTT. Its translation is CASSFSGGRDTQYF.